This entry lists 4 T cell receptor beta chains sequenced from one sample in a study of blood T cell repertoires in COVID-19. The data were produced by immunoSEQ multiplex PCR, yet TCRdb's version contains in-frame clones alone and is incomplete. Of about half a million clones listed, 75% to 90% are singletons. Sequencing used peripheral blood. Source of these receptors: a human donor in a cohort sampled during active COVID-19.

The chain uses TRBV30 and TRBJ1-1; 9 bases agree with TRBD1. The trim removed 8 bases at V and 4 bases at J, leaving 5 bases unmatched. Germline loops: CDR1 GTSNPN, CDR2 SVGIG (reference sequence). The CDR3 spans 12 residues. CDR3 DNA sequence: TGTGCCCGAAGACAGGGGGGCACTGAAGCTTTCTTT. Protein: CARRQGGTEAFF.

V usage is TRBV28 and J usage is TRBJ2-3; D is unresolved. Trimming stripped 2 bases from V and 7 bases from J, with 13 bases between. CDR1 is MDHEN, CDR2 SYDVKM, per germline. The CDR3 is 14 amino acids. CDR3 sequence reads: CASSLLLSVNTQYF. The CDR3 nucleotides read TGTGCCAGCAGTTTACTACTCTCCGTGAATACGCAGTATTTT. Filled out from reference TRBV28 and TRBJ2-3, the complete variable domain reads DVKVTQSSRYLVKRTGEKVFLECVQDMDHENMFWYRQDPGLGLRLIYFSYDVKMKEKGDIPEGYSVSREKKERFSLILESASTNQTSMYLCASSLLLSVNTQYFGPGTRLTVL.

This sequence joins TRBV7-9 and TRBJ1-1, with D tentatively TRBD1 (5 bases). This CDR3 region has 14 residues. Trimming pared 3 bases from V and 1 base from J, leaving 9 bases between. Germline V lookup: CDR1 SEHNR, CDR2 FQNEAQ (reference sequence). CDR3 region: CASSLGTSNTEAFF. The CDR3 DNA sequence: TGTGCCAGCAGCTTGGGGACTTCGAACACTGAAGCTTTCTTT. The full variable domain, rest sourced from reference TRBV7-9 and TRBJ1-1, is DTGVSQNPRHKITKRGQNVTFRCDPISEHNRLYWYRQTLGQGPEFLTYFQNEAQLEKSRLLSDRFSAERPKGSFSTLEIQRTEQGDSAMYLCASSLGTSNTEAFFGQGTRLTVV.

On this clone: It may be a read error: a sequence one base away is much more abundant. The chain links TRBV7-6 to TRBJ2-3; D unresolved. The CDR3 runs 11 residues. The germline V and J ends were trimmed by 5 bases and 4 bases, with 4 bases remaining between them. Germline assignment: CDR1 SGHVS and CDR2 FNYEAQ. The chain's CDR3 is CASSQADTQYF. The CDR3 bases are TGTGCCAGCAGCCAGGCAGATACGCAGTATTTT.